This T cell receptor (beta chain) was retrieved from a study of cytomegalovirus exposure and HLA in healthy donors. About the study: Early released data comprised around 80 million unique TCRs from HLA-typed donors.

V was clipped by 3 bases and J by 4 bases; unmatched bases: 8. From germline, CDR1 is LNHDA and CDR2 SQIVND (reference sequence). The CDR3 totals 16 residues. Amplification used 60 Vbeta primers and 13 Jbeta primers. Generated by immunoSEQ multiplex PCR, the TCRdb table keeps only in-frame clones and is missing some. This table holds about 190,000 clones, 81% found once. The chain has TRBV19 and TRBJ1-1, with 10 bases matching TRBD1. Material for sequencing was PBMCs. This clonotype was obtained from a man aged 35 to 55 in good health and CMV-seropositive. CDR3 region: CASSMNPGQGVTEAFF. For the CDR3, the DNA is TGTGCCAGTAGTATGAATCCCGGACAGGGGGTCACTGAAGCTTTCTTT.